This record covers a single T cell receptor beta chain. Its antigen is currently unknown. This entry is derived from a study of CXCR3-negative and CXCR3-positive naive CD8 T cells. The CDR3 extends over 15 amino acids. Germline lookup yields CDR1 SEHNR and CDR2 FQNEAQ (reference sequence). The libraries of TRB cDNA were constructed through 5' RACE using UMI labels. TCRdb re-called the 5' RACE reads and gives one entry per CDR3 protein, without DNA. Recorded for this sample: roughly 130,000 distinct CDR3 sequences. Notes on the study in general: Researchers report that CXCR3-positive naive cells carry more hydrophobic TRB CDR3s than CXCR3-negative naive cells.

The sequencing sample was made of naive CXCR3+ CD8+ T cells from blood. Subset indicated: CD45RO-CCR7+CD27+CD95- naive CD8+ T cells expressing CXCR3 (TNR3+). This chain uses TRBV7-9 with TRBJ2-1; TCRdb names TRBD1, which stays unverified in the absence of DNA. This TCR was recovered from a human donor in good health. Some clones in this sample may be carry-over from other donors' samples. The CDR3 is CASSFGQGEDVEQFF. The entire variable domain, with the rest obtained from reference TRBV7-9 and TRBJ2-1, is as follows: DTGVSQNPRHKITKRGQNVTFRCDPISEHNRLYWYRQTLGQGPEFLTYFQNEAQLEKSRLLSDRFSAERPKGSFSTLEIQRTEQGDSAMYLCASSFGQGEDVEQFFGPGTRLTVL.